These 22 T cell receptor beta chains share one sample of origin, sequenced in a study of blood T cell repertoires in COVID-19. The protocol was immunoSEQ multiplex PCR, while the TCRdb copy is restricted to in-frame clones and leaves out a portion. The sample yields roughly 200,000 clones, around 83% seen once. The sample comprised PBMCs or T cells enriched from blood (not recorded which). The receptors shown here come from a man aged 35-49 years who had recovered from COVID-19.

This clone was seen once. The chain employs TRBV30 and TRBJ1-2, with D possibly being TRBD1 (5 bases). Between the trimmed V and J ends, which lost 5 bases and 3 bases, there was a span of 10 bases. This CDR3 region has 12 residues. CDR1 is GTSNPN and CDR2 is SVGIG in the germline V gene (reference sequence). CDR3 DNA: TGTGCCTGGGTTGCGGGGCACTATGGCTACACCTTC. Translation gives CAWVAGHYGYTF.

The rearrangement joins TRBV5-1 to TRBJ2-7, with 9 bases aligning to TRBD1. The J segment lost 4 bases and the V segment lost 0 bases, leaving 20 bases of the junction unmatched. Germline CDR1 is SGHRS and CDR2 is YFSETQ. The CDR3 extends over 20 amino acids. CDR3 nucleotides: TGCGCCAGCAGCTTGGACATACAGGGGGCGTCCCCGGGGATGGGGTACGAGCAGTACTTC. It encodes CASSLDIQGASPGMGYEQYF.

CDR3 bases: TGTGCTAGTGGTTTGGTAGTTCTAGCGGGGGTTAACACCGGGGAGCTGTTTTTT. Translated, it gives CASGLVVLAGVNTGELFF. This chain uses TRBV12-5 with TRBJ2-2; 10 bases map to TRBD2. The ends lost 0 bases at V and 2 bases at J; junction bases unmatched: 6. In germline, CDR1 is LGHNT, CDR2 FRNRAP. The length of the CDR3 is 18 residues.

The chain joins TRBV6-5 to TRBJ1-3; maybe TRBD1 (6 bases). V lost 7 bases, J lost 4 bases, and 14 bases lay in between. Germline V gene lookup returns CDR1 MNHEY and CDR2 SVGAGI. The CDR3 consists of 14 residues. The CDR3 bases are TGTGCCAGCATAGGGGGAAGAACCGGAAACACCATATATTTT. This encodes CASIGGRTGNTIYF.

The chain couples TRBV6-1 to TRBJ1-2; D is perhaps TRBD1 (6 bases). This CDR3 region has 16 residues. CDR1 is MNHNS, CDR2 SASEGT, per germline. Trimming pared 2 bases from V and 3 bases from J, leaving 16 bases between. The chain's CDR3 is CASSEPLRDTYYGYTF. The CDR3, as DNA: TGTGCCAGCAGTGAACCCTTAAGGGACACGTACTATGGCTACACCTTC.

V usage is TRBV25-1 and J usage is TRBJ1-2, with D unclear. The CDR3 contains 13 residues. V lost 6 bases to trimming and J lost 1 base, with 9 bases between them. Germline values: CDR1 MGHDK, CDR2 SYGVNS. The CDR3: CASSVRGNYGYTF. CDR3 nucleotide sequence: TGTGCCAGCAGCGTTCGGGGTAACTATGGCTACACCTTC.

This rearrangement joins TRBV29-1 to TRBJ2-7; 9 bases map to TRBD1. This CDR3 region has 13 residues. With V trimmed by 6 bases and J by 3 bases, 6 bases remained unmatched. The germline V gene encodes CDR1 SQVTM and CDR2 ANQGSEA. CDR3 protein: CSVETGQGYEQYF. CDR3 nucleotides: TGCAGCGTGGAGACGGGACAGGGCTACGAGCAGTACTTC.

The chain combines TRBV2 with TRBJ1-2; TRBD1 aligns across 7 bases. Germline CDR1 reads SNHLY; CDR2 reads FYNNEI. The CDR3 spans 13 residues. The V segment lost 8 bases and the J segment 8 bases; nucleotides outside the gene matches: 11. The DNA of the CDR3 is TGTGCCAGCCCTCCGGGGAGACAGGGCGGCTACACCTTC. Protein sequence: CASPPGRQGGYTF.

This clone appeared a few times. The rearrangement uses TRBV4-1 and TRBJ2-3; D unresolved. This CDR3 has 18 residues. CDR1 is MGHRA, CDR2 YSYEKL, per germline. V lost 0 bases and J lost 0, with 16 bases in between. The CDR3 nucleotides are TGCGCCAGCAGCCAAGAAGATAAAGTACTGCTCAGCACAGATACGCAGTATTTT. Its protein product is CASSQEDKVLLSTDTQYF.

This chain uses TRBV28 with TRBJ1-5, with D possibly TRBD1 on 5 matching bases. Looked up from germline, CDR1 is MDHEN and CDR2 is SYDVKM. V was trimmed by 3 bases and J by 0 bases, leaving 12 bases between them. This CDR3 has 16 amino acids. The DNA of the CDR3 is TGTGCCAGCAGTTTCTCTCGACAGAATAGCAATCAGCCCCAGCATTTT. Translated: CASSFSRQNSNQPQHF.

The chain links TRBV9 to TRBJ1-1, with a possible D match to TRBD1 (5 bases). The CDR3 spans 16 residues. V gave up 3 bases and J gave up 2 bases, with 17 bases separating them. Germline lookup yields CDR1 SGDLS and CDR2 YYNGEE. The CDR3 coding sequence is TGTGCCAGCAGCGCCGGAGCGGGGGGGGACAACACTGAAGCTTTCTTT. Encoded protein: CASSAGAGGDNTEAFF.

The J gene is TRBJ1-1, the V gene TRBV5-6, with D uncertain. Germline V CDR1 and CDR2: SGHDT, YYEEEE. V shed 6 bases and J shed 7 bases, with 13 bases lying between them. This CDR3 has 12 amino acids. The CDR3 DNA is TGTGCCAGCATTGGTGGTGGCCATGAAGCTTTCTTT. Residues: CASIGGGHEAFF.

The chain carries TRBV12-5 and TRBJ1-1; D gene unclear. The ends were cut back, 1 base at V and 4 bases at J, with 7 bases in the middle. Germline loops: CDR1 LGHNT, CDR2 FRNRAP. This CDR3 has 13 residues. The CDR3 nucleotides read TGTGCTAGTGGTTTGGATGGGCGCACTGAAGCTTTCTTT. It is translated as CASGLDGRTEAFF. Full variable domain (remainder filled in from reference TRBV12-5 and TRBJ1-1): DARVTQTPRHKVTEMGQEVTMRCQPILGHNTVFWYRQTMMQGLELLAYFRNRAPLDDSGMPKDRFSAEMPDATLATLKIQPSEPRDSAVYFCASGLDGRTEAFFGQGTRLTVV.

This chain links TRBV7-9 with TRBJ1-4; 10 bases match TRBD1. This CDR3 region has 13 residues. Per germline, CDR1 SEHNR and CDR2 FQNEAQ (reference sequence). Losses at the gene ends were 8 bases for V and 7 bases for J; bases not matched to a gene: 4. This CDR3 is CASGDRGREKLFF. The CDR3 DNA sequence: TGTGCCAGCGGAGACAGGGGGCGTGAAAAACTGTTTTTT.

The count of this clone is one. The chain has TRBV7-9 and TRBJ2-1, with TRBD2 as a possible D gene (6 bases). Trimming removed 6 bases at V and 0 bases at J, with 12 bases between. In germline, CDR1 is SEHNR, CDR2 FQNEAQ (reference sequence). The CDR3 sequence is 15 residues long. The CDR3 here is CASSPLANSYNEQFF. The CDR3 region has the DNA TGTGCCAGCAGTCCTCTAGCGAACTCCTACAATGAGCAGTTCTTC.

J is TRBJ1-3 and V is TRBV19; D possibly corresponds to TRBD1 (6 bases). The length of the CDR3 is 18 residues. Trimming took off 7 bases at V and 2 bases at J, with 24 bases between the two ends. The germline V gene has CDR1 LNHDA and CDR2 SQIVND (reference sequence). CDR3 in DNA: TGTGCCAGTACCCTAACGACAGGCCCCTACCGGACTGGAAACACCATATATTTT. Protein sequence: CASTLTTGPYRTGNTIYF.

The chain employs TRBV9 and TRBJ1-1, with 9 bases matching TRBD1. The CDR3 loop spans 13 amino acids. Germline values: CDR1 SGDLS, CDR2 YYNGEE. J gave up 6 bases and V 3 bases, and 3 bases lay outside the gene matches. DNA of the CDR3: TGTGCCAGCAGCGAACAGGGGGCGGCTGAAGCTTTCTTT. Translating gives CASSEQGAAEAFF.

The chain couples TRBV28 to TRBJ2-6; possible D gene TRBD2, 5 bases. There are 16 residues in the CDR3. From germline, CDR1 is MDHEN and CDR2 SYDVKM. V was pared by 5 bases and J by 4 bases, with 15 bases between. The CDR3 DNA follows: TGTGCCAGCAGTCCCCGGACTCTCTCCGGGGCCAACGTCCTGACTTTC. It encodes CASSPRTLSGANVLTF.

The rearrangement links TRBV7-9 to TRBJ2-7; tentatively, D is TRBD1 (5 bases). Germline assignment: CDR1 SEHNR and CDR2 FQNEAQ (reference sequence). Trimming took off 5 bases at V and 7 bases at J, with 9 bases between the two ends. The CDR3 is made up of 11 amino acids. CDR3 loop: CASSTHREQYF. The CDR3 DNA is TGTGCCAGCAGCACCCACAGGGAGCAGTACTTC. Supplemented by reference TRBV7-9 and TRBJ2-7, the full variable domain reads DTGVSQNPRHKITKRGQNVTFRCDPISEHNRLYWYRQTLGQGPEFLTYFQNEAQLEKSRLLSDRFSAERPKGSFSTLEIQRTEQGDSAMYLCASSTHREQYFGPGTRLTVT.

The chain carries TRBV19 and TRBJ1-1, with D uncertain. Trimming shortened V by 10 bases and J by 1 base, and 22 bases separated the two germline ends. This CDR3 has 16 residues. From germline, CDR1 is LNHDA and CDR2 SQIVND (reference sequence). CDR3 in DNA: TGTGCCACCCGGAGGTTAGCTTACTCCGAGAACACTGAAGCTTTCTTT. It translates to CATRRLAYSENTEAFF.

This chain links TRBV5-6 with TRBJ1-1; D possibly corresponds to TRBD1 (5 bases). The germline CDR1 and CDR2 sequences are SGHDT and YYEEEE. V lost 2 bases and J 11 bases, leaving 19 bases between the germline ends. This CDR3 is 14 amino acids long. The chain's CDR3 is CASSFQSGAGRAFF. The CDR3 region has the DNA TGTGCCAGCAGCTTTCAGAGTGGAGCAGGGAGGGCTTTCTTT.

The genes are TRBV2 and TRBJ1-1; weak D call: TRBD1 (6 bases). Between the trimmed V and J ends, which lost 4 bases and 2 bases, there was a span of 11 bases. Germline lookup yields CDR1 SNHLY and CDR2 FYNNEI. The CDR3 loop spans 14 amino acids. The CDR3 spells CASSGAGTNTEAFF. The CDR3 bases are TGTGCCAGCAGTGGAGCAGGGACAAACACTGAAGCTTTCTTT.